These T cell receptor beta chains were read from a single sample in a study of human T cells and chemical hapten exposure. In TCRdb, the RACE reads were re-called with MiXCR into one record per CDR3 protein. The top ten clones hold approximately 2.2% of a sample with approximately 260,000 distinct CDR3 sequences, approximately 8.4% of them seen once. This material consisted of whole blood, taken in connection with sensitization to the hapten diphenylcyclopropenone (DPC). All receptors come from a woman in her 40s with alopecia areata. Some clones in this sample may be carry-over from other donors' samples. The CDR3 runs from the conserved cysteine through the conserved F or W. Fields, in order: D gene, V gene, clone size, J gene, CDR3 DNA, CDR3 protein. D genes are given only for firm matches. Size values are once, few and many counts, or a class for expanded clones, and some rows have none.

d_call: TRBD1
v_call: TRBV12-3/TRBV12-4
clone_size: few
j_call: TRBJ2-7
cdr3_nt: TGTGCCAGCAGAGCGACAGGGGGGTCCTACGAGCAGTACTTC
cdr3_aa: CASRATGGSYEQYF

d_call: .
v_call: TRBV6-7
clone_size: .
j_call: TRBJ1-1
cdr3_nt: TGTGCGGGGTGTAGCACTGAAGCTTTCTTT
cdr3_aa: CAGCSTEAFF

d_call: .
v_call: TRBV4-1
clone_size: .
j_call: TRBJ2-7
cdr3_nt: TGCGCCAGCAGCCAAGGGGCAGGGAGCTCCTACGAGCAGTACTTC
cdr3_aa: CASSQGAGSSYEQYF

d_call: .
v_call: TRBV12-3/TRBV12-4
clone_size: few
j_call: TRBJ1-1
cdr3_nt: TGTGCCAGCAGTTCGGGGGCCCGCGAAGCTTTCTTT
cdr3_aa: CASSSGAREAFF

d_call: TRBD1
v_call: TRBV10-3
clone_size: few
j_call: TRBJ1-1
cdr3_nt: TGTGCCATCATGGGACAGGGACTCCCGGGGGGATACACTGAAGCTTTCTTT
cdr3_aa: CAIMGQGLPGGYTEAFF

d_call: .
v_call: TRBV6-1
clone_size: few
j_call: TRBJ2-1
cdr3_nt: TGTGCCAGCACTATGACACGCAATGAGCAGTTCTTC
cdr3_aa: CASTMTRNEQFF

d_call: TRBD2
v_call: TRBV27
clone_size: few
j_call: TRBJ2-3
cdr3_nt: TGTGCCAGCAGTTTACCAAGTTTGGTGTCTAGCGGATCCTCAGATACGCAGTATTTT
cdr3_aa: CASSLPSLVSSGSSDTQYF

d_call: TRBD2
v_call: TRBV12-3/TRBV12-4
clone_size: few
j_call: TRBJ2-2
cdr3_nt: TGTGCCAGCAGTTACTGGGGGGGAGTCGGCGGGGAGCTGTTTTTT
cdr3_aa: CASSYWGGVGGELFF

d_call: .
v_call: TRBV7-9
clone_size: many
j_call: TRBJ2-4
cdr3_nt: TGTGCCAGCAGCTTGCAGGGGAGGGACATTCAGTACTTC
cdr3_aa: CASSLQGRDIQYF

d_call: .
v_call: TRBV29-1
clone_size: .
j_call: TRBJ2-7
cdr3_nt: TGCAGCGTCCAAAGGCAGGGCAAAGAGGACGAGCAGTACTTC
cdr3_aa: CSVQRQGKEDEQYF

d_call: TRBD1
v_call: TRBV6-2/TRBV6-3
clone_size: .
j_call: TRBJ2-1
cdr3_nt: TGTGCCAGCAGTGACACAGGGGCCCGGTATGATGAGCAGTTCTTC
cdr3_aa: CASSDTGARYDEQFF

d_call: TRBD2
v_call: TRBV20-1
clone_size: many
j_call: TRBJ2-1
cdr3_nt: TGCAGTGCTAGAAGTGAGGGAGGGCCTGGTGAGCAGTTCTTC
cdr3_aa: CSARSEGGPGEQFF

d_call: .
v_call: TRBV6-2/TRBV6-3
clone_size: few
j_call: TRBJ2-6
cdr3_nt: TGTGCCAGCAGTTACTCGGGAGGCTCTGGGGCCAACGTCCTGACTTTC
cdr3_aa: CASSYSGGSGANVLTF

d_call: .
v_call: TRBV5-1
clone_size: few
j_call: TRBJ2-7
cdr3_nt: TGCGCCAGCAGCTGGGGGCCTTTCTACGAGCAGTACTTC
cdr3_aa: CASSWGPFYEQYF

d_call: .
v_call: TRBV29-1
clone_size: .
j_call: TRBJ1-2
cdr3_nt: TGCAGCGTTGTCGGCTTCTTGGGTGGCTACACCTTC
cdr3_aa: CSVVGFLGGYTF

d_call: .
v_call: TRBV9
clone_size: .
j_call: TRBJ2-1
cdr3_nt: TGTGCCAGCAGCTCGCTAGGAACGGGAGTGGGGCTAGGCGAGCAGTTCTTC
cdr3_aa: CASSSLGTGVGLGEQFF

d_call: TRBD2
v_call: TRBV28
clone_size: .
j_call: TRBJ2-7
cdr3_nt: TGTGCCAGCAGGAGAGCGGGAGGGGCTCAGTACTTC
cdr3_aa: CASRRAGGAQYF

d_call: .
v_call: TRBV20-1
clone_size: many
j_call: TRBJ1-1
cdr3_nt: TGCAGTGCTAGATTTGCGAACACTGAAGCTTTCTTT
cdr3_aa: CSARFANTEAFF

d_call: .
v_call: TRBV3-1
clone_size: .
j_call: TRBJ1-5
cdr3_nt: TGTGCCAGCAGCCACGGCGGCATCAATCAGCCCCAGCATTTT
cdr3_aa: CASSHGGINQPQHF

d_call: .
v_call: TRBV4-1
clone_size: many
j_call: TRBJ2-1
cdr3_nt: TGCGCCAGCAGCCGCTCACCCTCCGAGTTCACCTACAATGAGCAGTTCTTC
cdr3_aa: CASSRSPSEFTYNEQFF

d_call: TRBD1
v_call: TRBV20-1
clone_size: many
j_call: TRBJ2-4
cdr3_nt: TGCAGTGCTAGAGGGGGCCTACAGGGGGCCAAAAACATTCAGTACTTC
cdr3_aa: CSARGGLQGAKNIQYF

d_call: TRBD1
v_call: TRBV7-2
clone_size: .
j_call: TRBJ2-6
cdr3_nt: TGTGCCAGCAGCTCCCCGAATTTCGGTACAGGGGATGGGGCCAACGTCCTGACTTTC
cdr3_aa: CASSSPNFGTGDGANVLTF

d_call: .
v_call: TRBV7-2
clone_size: few
j_call: TRBJ2-7
cdr3_nt: TGTGCCAGCAGCTTAGGTGGGCCAAACTACGAGCAGTACTTC
cdr3_aa: CASSLGGPNYEQYF

d_call: .
v_call: TRBV5-1
clone_size: .
j_call: TRBJ2-4
cdr3_nt: TGCGCCAGCAGCTTGGGAGGAGGGCGGACCAAAAACATTCAGTACTTC
cdr3_aa: CASSLGGGRTKNIQYF

d_call: .
v_call: TRBV7-9
clone_size: many
j_call: TRBJ1-2
cdr3_nt: TGTGCCAGCAGCCTCTCGGACAGACCCAACTACACCTTC
cdr3_aa: CASSLSDRPNYTF

d_call: .
v_call: TRBV12-3/TRBV12-4
clone_size: .
j_call: TRBJ2-5
cdr3_nt: TGTGCCAGCAGTTTAGCAGCCCAAGAGACCCAGTACTTC
cdr3_aa: CASSLAAQETQYF

d_call: TRBD2
v_call: TRBV7-7
clone_size: .
j_call: TRBJ2-5
cdr3_nt: TGTGCTAGCAGCCCCGGGTTAGCGGGGAGGGAAGAGACCCAGTACTTC
cdr3_aa: CASSPGLAGREETQYF

d_call: TRBD1
v_call: TRBV6-1
clone_size: .
j_call: TRBJ1-1
cdr3_nt: TGTGCCAGCAGTGAACGAGGGGGCGTCACTGAAGCTTTCTTT
cdr3_aa: CASSERGGVTEAFF

d_call: .
v_call: TRBV24-1
clone_size: few
j_call: TRBJ2-1
cdr3_nt: TGTGCCACCAGTGATCCTGCGTCGGAGGGTCCTTACAATGAGCAGTTCTTC
cdr3_aa: CATSDPASEGPYNEQFF

d_call: .
v_call: TRBV28
clone_size: many
j_call: TRBJ1-5
cdr3_nt: TGTGCCAGCAGTTTAGGTTCCCAGGGCAATCAGCCCCAGCATTTT
cdr3_aa: CASSLGSQGNQPQHF

d_call: TRBD2
v_call: TRBV7-3
clone_size: .
j_call: TRBJ2-3
cdr3_nt: TGTGCCAGCAGCTTAACGGTAGGGACTAGCGGAACAGATACGCAGTATTTT
cdr3_aa: CASSLTVGTSGTDTQYF

d_call: TRBD2
v_call: TRBV5-1
clone_size: few
j_call: TRBJ2-3
cdr3_nt: TGCGCCAGCAGCAAGGGGACTAGCGGGAGTGCAGATACGCAGTATTTT
cdr3_aa: CASSKGTSGSADTQYF

d_call: .
v_call: TRBV7-2
clone_size: .
j_call: TRBJ1-1
cdr3_nt: TGTGCCAGCAGCCCTTTGGTCGCTGAAGCTTTCTTT
cdr3_aa: CASSPLVAEAFF

d_call: TRBD2
v_call: TRBV7-8
clone_size: few
j_call: TRBJ2-5
cdr3_nt: TGTGCCACCCGGGCGGGGGTTAAAGAGACCCAGTACTTC
cdr3_aa: CATRAGVKETQYF

d_call: .
v_call: TRBV28
clone_size: .
j_call: TRBJ1-1
cdr3_nt: TGTGCCAGCAGTTTAAGGGGAACAAGGGCCTATGAAGCTTTCTTT
cdr3_aa: CASSLRGTRAYEAFF

d_call: .
v_call: TRBV28
clone_size: many
j_call: TRBJ1-2
cdr3_nt: TGTGCCAGCAGCCCCGACAGCGTCTATGGCTACACCTTC
cdr3_aa: CASSPDSVYGYTF

d_call: .
v_call: TRBV6-6
clone_size: many
j_call: TRBJ1-1
cdr3_nt: TGTGCCAGCAGTTATACAACTGAAGCTTTCTTT
cdr3_aa: CASSYTTEAFF

d_call: .
v_call: TRBV25-1
clone_size: .
j_call: TRBJ2-3
cdr3_nt: TGTGCCAGCAGTGAACAAGGGGCCCCAGATACGCAGTATTTT
cdr3_aa: CASSEQGAPDTQYF

d_call: TRBD1
v_call: TRBV2
clone_size: .
j_call: TRBJ2-2
cdr3_nt: TGTGCCAGCACAGGACGGACAGGGAGAATCCCGAACACCGGGGAGCTGTTTTTT
cdr3_aa: CASTGRTGRIPNTGELFF

d_call: TRBD2
v_call: TRBV5-6
clone_size: .
j_call: TRBJ2-1
cdr3_nt: TGTGCCAGCAGCTTATTTCGGACTAGCGCTGTATTCAATGAGCAGTTCTTC
cdr3_aa: CASSLFRTSAVFNEQFF

d_call: TRBD1
v_call: TRBV5-1
clone_size: many
j_call: TRBJ1-1
cdr3_nt: TGCGCCAGCAGCTCGCTACAGGGGTTGAACACTGAAGCTTTCTTT
cdr3_aa: CASSSLQGLNTEAFF

d_call: .
v_call: TRBV29-1
clone_size: .
j_call: TRBJ2-5
cdr3_nt: TGCAGCGTTGATGGAGGGGGGGACCAAGAGACCCAGTACTTC
cdr3_aa: CSVDGGGDQETQYF

d_call: TRBD1
v_call: TRBV9
clone_size: .
j_call: TRBJ1-4
cdr3_nt: TGTGCCAGCAGCGACGGGACAGGGGGTGAAAAACTGTTTTTT
cdr3_aa: CASSDGTGGEKLFF

d_call: TRBD2
v_call: TRBV12-3/TRBV12-4
clone_size: few
j_call: TRBJ2-1
cdr3_nt: TGTGCCAGCAGTTTTGCTAGCGGGAGGAGGAATGAGCAGTTCTTC
cdr3_aa: CASSFASGRRNEQFF

d_call: TRBD2
v_call: TRBV7-9
clone_size: many
j_call: TRBJ2-1
cdr3_nt: TGTGCCAGCAGCCCGGGACTAGCGGGAGCGGACAATGAGCAGTTCTTC
cdr3_aa: CASSPGLAGADNEQFF

d_call: .
v_call: TRBV20-1
clone_size: few
j_call: TRBJ1-1
cdr3_nt: TGCAGTGGAGGACAGTTTGACACTGAAGCTTTCTTT
cdr3_aa: CSGGQFDTEAFF

d_call: TRBD2
v_call: TRBV28
clone_size: few
j_call: TRBJ2-1
cdr3_nt: TGTGCCAGCAGTTTATTGACTAGCGGGATAGTTGAGCAGTTCTTC
cdr3_aa: CASSLLTSGIVEQFF

d_call: TRBD1
v_call: TRBV28
clone_size: few
j_call: TRBJ2-2
cdr3_nt: TGTGCCAGCAGTCTCTGGACAGGCCCGAACACCGGGGAGCTGTTTTTT
cdr3_aa: CASSLWTGPNTGELFF

d_call: TRBD1
v_call: TRBV11-2
clone_size: few
j_call: TRBJ1-6
cdr3_nt: TGTGCCAGCAGCTTAGTTCAGGGGGCTGGATCACCCCTCCACTTT
cdr3_aa: CASSLVQGAGSPLHF

d_call: .
v_call: TRBV20-1
clone_size: .
j_call: TRBJ2-7
cdr3_nt: TGCAGTGCTAGGATGCGGTACGAGCAGTACTTC
cdr3_aa: CSARMRYEQYF

d_call: .
v_call: TRBV29-1
clone_size: many
j_call: TRBJ2-1
cdr3_nt: TGCAGCGTTGGCCTAGGGGGCAATGAGCAGTTCTTC
cdr3_aa: CSVGLGGNEQFF

d_call: TRBD1
v_call: TRBV12-3/TRBV12-4
clone_size: few
j_call: TRBJ2-5
cdr3_nt: TGTGCCAGCAGTTTAGGGACAGGGCCAGAGACCCAGTACTTC
cdr3_aa: CASSLGTGPETQYF

d_call: .
v_call: TRBV6-6
clone_size: .
j_call: TRBJ1-5
cdr3_nt: TGTGCCAGCAAACAGGGTAGCAATCAGCCCCAGCATTTT
cdr3_aa: CASKQGSNQPQHF